This entry features one T cell receptor beta chain sequence. Antigen unknown. J gave up 4 bases and V 9 bases, and 4 bases lay outside the gene matches. CDR1 KGHDR and CDR2 SFDVKD come from the germline V gene. The CDR3 length is 14 residues. This entry comes from a study of T-cell memory formation after mild COVID-19. General study findings and limits: Contracting clones localized mainly to CM and EM when CD4+ and mainly to EMRA when CD8+.

TCRdb called the 5' RACE reads again in MiXCR, with one record for every CDR3 protein. Altogether 100,000 to 150,000 distinct CDR3 sequences are present, 17% being singletons, with the ten largest covering about 5%. The receptor's source is a man between 18 and 35 years old who had mild COVID-19 (a few samples of this study predate the infection). Cell type and time point are not known. Sequencing was carried out using PBMCs or a T cell subset sorted from them (not recorded which). The V and J genes are TRBV24-1 and TRBJ2-1, with 11 bases fitting TRBD2. The CDR3 spells CATALAGGYNEQFF. As DNA, the CDR3 is TGTGCCACCGCCCTAGCGGGGGGATACAATGAGCAGTTCTTC.